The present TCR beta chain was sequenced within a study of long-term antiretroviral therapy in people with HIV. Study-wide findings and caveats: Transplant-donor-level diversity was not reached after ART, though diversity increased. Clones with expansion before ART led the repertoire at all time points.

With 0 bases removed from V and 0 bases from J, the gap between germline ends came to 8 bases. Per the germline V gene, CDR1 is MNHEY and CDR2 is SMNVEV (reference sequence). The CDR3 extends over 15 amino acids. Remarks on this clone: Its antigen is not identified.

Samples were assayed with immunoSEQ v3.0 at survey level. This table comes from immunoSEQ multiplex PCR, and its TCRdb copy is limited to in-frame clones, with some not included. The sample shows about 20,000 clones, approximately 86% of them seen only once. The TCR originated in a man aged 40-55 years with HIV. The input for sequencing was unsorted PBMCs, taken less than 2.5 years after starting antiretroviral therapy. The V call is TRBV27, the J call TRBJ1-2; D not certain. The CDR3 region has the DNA TGTGCCAGCAGTTTATCAGCACTATCTAACTATGGCTACACCTTC. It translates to CASSLSALSNYGYTF.